Listed here are 9 T cell receptor beta chains from one sample, sequenced in a study of T-cell memory formation after mild COVID-19. MiXCR, applied by TCRdb to the 5' RACE reads, yields one record per CDR3 protein. Of tens of thousands of distinct CDR3 sequences listed, approximately 15% are singletons. Material for sequencing was PBMCs or a T cell subset sorted from them (not recorded which). These receptor sequences come from an adult woman who had mild COVID-19 (a few samples of this study predate the infection). Cell type and time point are not known.

This clonotype appeared many times. The chain combines TRBV7-6 with TRBJ2-5; 13 nucleotides match TRBD2. The CDR3 runs to 18 residues. V lost 0 bases, J lost 6 bases, and 10 bases stayed unmatched. From germline, CDR1 is SGHVS and CDR2 FNYEAQ. The CDR3 loop is CASSLAALAGGPRQTQYF. CDR3 sequence (DNA): TGTGCCAGCAGCTTAGCCGCACTAGCGGGGGGGCCTAGACAGACCCAGTACTTC.

This clonotype was seen more than once but under ten times. The chain links TRBV7-8 to TRBJ1-2; no firm D call. V was cut by 5 bases and J by 8 bases, with 15 bases left in between. This CDR3 comprises 13 residues. CDR1 is SGHVS, CDR2 FQNEAQ, per germline. The CDR3 loop reads CASSPWAGIGYTF. CDR3 nucleotide sequence: TGTGCCAGCAGCCCGTGGGCTGGAATCGGCTACACCTTC.

This chain connects TRBV2 to TRBJ2-5; D is uncertain. The CDR3 sequence is 15 residues long. V shed 2 bases and J shed 2 bases, with 12 bases lying between them. Germline V CDR1 and CDR2: SNHLY, FYNNEI. CDR3 loop: CASSETVASQETQYF. The CDR3 region has the DNA TGTGCCAGCAGTGAAACAGTGGCCTCTCAAGAGACCCAGTACTTC.

The V and J genes are TRBV28 and TRBJ2-7; D is uncertain. Trimming removed 5 bases at V and 7 bases at J, with 15 bases between. CDR3 size: 13 residues. CDR1 is MDHEN and CDR2 is SYDVKM in the germline V gene. In DNA, the CDR3 is TGTGCCAGCAGTGTCAACCCCCACGTGGAGCAGTACTTC. Translation gives CASSVNPHVEQYF.

In this sample, this clonotype turned up a few times. This chain joins TRBV29-1 and TRBJ1-2, with D tentatively TRBD1 (5 bases). Trimming shortened V by 3 bases and J by 0 bases, and 11 bases separated the two germline ends. The CDR3 spans 14 residues. Germline V gene data show CDR1 as SQVTM and CDR2 as ANQGSEA. The CDR3 nucleotides read TGCAGCGTTGAGTCCAGGGACGCTAACTATGGCTACACCTTC. This codes for CSVESRDANYGYTF.

This clonotype has just a few counts. J is TRBJ1-1 and V is TRBV12-3 or TRBV12-4; TRBD1 matches 9 bases. The V segment lost 8 bases and the J segment 1 base; nucleotides outside the gene matches: 5. This CDR3 spans 14 amino acids. CDR3 DNA: TGTGCCAGCCTACAGGGGGCAGGGAACACTGAAGCTTTCTTT. Translated, it gives CASLQGAGNTEAFF.

In this sample, this clonotype turned up a few times. The chain has TRBV3-1 and TRBJ2-1; the D gene is possibly TRBD2 (7 bases). The CDR3 runs 16 residues. Germline CDR1 is LGHDT and CDR2 is YNNKEL (reference sequence). V lost 5 bases and J lost 2, with 16 bases in between. This chain's CDR3 is CASSSKEGGAYNEQFF. The CDR3 bases are TGTGCCAGCAGCTCCAAGGAAGGGGGGGCCTACAATGAGCAGTTCTTC.

This clonotype was found a few times. The chain recombines TRBV5-8 with TRBJ1-1; D is uncertain. CDR1 SGHTS and CDR2 YDEGEE come from the germline V gene. Trimming left V 4 bases short and J 10 bases short, with 8 bases between. This CDR3 is 10 amino acids long. The CDR3 is CASSNGRAFF. Written as DNA, the CDR3 is TGTGCCAGCAGCAACGGTCGAGCTTTCTTT.

The chain carries TRBV3-1 and TRBJ2-1; TRBD2 matches 7 bases. CDR3 length: 15 residues. Trimming cost V 4 bases and J 2 bases; bases outside gene matches: 5. Germline V CDR1 and CDR2: LGHDT, YNNKEL (reference sequence). CDR3 sequence reads: CASSPSAGPYNEQFF. The CDR3 nucleotides are TGTGCCAGCAGCCCGTCAGCGGGACCCTACAATGAGCAGTTCTTC.